These 32 T cell receptor beta chains share one sample of origin, sequenced in a study of shared clonotypes between healthy human individuals. The naive CD8 population came from CD45RO-negative cells selected for CCR7, without terminally differentiated effector memory CD45RA+ cells. Produced via immunoSEQ multiplex PCR; TCRdb's table is partial and in-frame only. The table includes about 2 million clones, approximately 94% detected once. Material for sequencing was naive CD8+ T cells sorted from blood. Receptors were obtained from a man between 18 and 35 years old in good health.

This chain connects TRBV6-5 to TRBJ2-3; D gene uncertain. V was pared by 4 bases and J by 1 base, with 12 bases between. CDR1 MNHEY and CDR2 SVGAGI come from the germline V gene. The CDR3 is made up of 15 amino acids. CDR3 sequence reads: CASSFLREGTDTQYF. CDR3 nucleotides: TGTGCCAGCAGTTTTTTAAGGGAAGGCACAGATACGCAGTATTTT.

Here the CDR3 DNA reads TGTGCCACCCGACTAGCGGGAGCTTATGAGACCCAGTACTTC. This codes for CATRLAGAYETQYF. The V call is TRBV27, the J call TRBJ2-5; 12 bases fit TRBD2. V trimming: 10 bases; J trimming: 5 bases; junction bases outside the gene matches: 8. This CDR3 is built from 14 residues. Germline loops: CDR1 MNHEY, CDR2 SMNVEV (reference sequence).

This rearrangement joins TRBV5-4 to TRBJ2-1, with 14 bases identical to TRBD2. The CDR3 runs 16 residues. Germline CDR1 reads SGHNT; CDR2 reads YYREEE (reference sequence). J was trimmed by 8 bases and V by 3 bases; bases with no gene match: 7. Written as DNA, the CDR3 is TGTGCCAGCAGCTGGGCCGGGACTAGCGGGAGCGATGAGCAGTTCTTC. Translation gives CASSWAGTSGSDEQFF.

The chain has TRBV7-9 and TRBJ2-3, with D perhaps matching TRBD1 (7 bases). The ends were cut back, 5 bases at V and 3 bases at J, with 18 bases in the middle. Germline assignment: CDR1 SEHNR and CDR2 FQNEAQ (reference sequence). The CDR3 runs to 16 residues. DNA for the CDR3: TGTGCCAGCAGCCTAAAGGGGGCCGGGAGAACAGATACGCAGTATTTT. Translating it yields CASSLKGAGRTDTQYF.

V usage is TRBV18 and J usage is TRBJ2-7; no clear D gene. Trimming removed 0 bases at V and 2 bases at J, with 20 bases between. Germline V CDR1 and CDR2: KGHSH, LQKENI. The CDR3 covers 18 residues. For the CDR3, the DNA is TGTGCCAGCTCACCACCGATTGGAGTTGGAGTTGCCGCCTACGAGCAGTACTTC. It is translated as CASSPPIGVGVAAYEQYF.

The chain combines TRBV6-4 with TRBJ1-2; 7 bases align to TRBD1. The germline V gene has CDR1 MRHNA and CDR2 SNTAGT. CDR3 length equals 14 residues. V gave up 3 bases and J gave up 7 bases; unmatched junction bases: 8. CDR3 sequence reads: CASSESGGFGGYTF. CDR3 sequence (DNA): TGTGCCAGCAGTGAGTCAGGGGGTTTTGGTGGCTACACCTTC.

The rearrangement joins TRBV4-1 to TRBJ2-7; 15 bases map to TRBD2. Trimming cost V 4 bases and J 4 bases; bases outside gene matches: 8. This CDR3 is built from 17 residues. CDR1 and CDR2 (germline): MGHRA, YSYEKL. The CDR3 nucleotides are TGCGCCAGCAGCCCCGGACTAGCGGGGGGGCTTGCTTACGAGCAGTACTTC. This gives the protein CASSPGLAGGLAYEQYF.

The chain combines TRBV27 with TRBJ2-7; a weak D match, TRBD1 (6 bases). Trimming stripped 8 bases from V and 2 bases from J, with 13 bases between. This CDR3 comprises 13 residues. Germline V CDR1 and CDR2: MNHEY, SMNVEV (reference sequence). The CDR3 nucleotides are TGTGCCAGCGGCCAGGGGCTAACCTACGAGCAGTACTTC. Translated, it gives CASGQGLTYEQYF.

The chain employs TRBV14 and TRBJ2-7; D call uncertain. V was cut by 3 bases and J by 2 bases, with 14 bases left in between. Germline CDR1 and CDR2: SGHDN and FVKESK. The CDR3 consists of 15 residues. The CDR3 sequence is CASSHYLTPPYEQYF. The CDR3 nucleotides are TGTGCCAGCAGCCACTACTTGACACCTCCCTACGAGCAGTACTTC.

This CDR3 reads CASSFDGSLIYEQYF. Here the CDR3 DNA reads TGTGCCAGCAGCTTCGATGGTTCTTTGATCTACGAGCAGTACTTC. V usage is TRBV11-2 and J usage is TRBJ2-7; D is undetermined. There are 15 residues in the CDR3. The ends were cut back, 3 bases at V and 3 bases at J, with 15 bases in the middle. In germline, CDR1 is SGHAT, CDR2 FQNNGV.

The DNA of the CDR3 is TGCGCCAGCAAGTCAGCGGGAGAGGGCGAGCAGTACTTC. Its translation is CASKSAGEGEQYF. The chain joins TRBV4-1 to TRBJ2-7; 8 bases align to TRBD2. Trimming cost V 7 bases and J 6 bases; bases outside gene matches: 8. The germline gives CDR1 MGHRA, CDR2 YSYEKL. CDR3 length equals 13 residues.

The chain is built from TRBV7-9 and TRBJ1-1; the D gene is possibly TRBD1 (6 bases). The CDR3 contains 15 residues. The V end lost 4 bases, the J end lost 4 bases, and 16 bases lay between the germline ends. The V gene's germline CDR1 is SEHNR and CDR2 FQNEAQ (reference sequence). Here the CDR3 DNA reads TGTGCCAGCAGCTCATCCGGGGGCACGGGCACTGAAGCTTTCTTT. Amino acids: CASSSSGGTGTEAFF.

V is TRBV7-9 and J is TRBJ2-7; 11 bases align to TRBD2. V was pared by 2 bases and J by 6 bases, with 6 bases of the junction left unmatched. The CDR3 covers 15 residues. Looked up from germline, CDR1 is SEHNR and CDR2 is FQNEAQ (reference sequence). CDR3 amino acids: CASSLLAGGPLEQYF. The CDR3 DNA reads as TGTGCCAGCAGCTTATTAGCGGGAGGGCCGCTCGAGCAGTACTTC. The variable domain in full, with the rest retrieved from reference TRBV7-9 and TRBJ2-7, is DTGVSQNPRHKITKRGQNVTFRCDPISEHNRLYWYRQTLGQGPEFLTYFQNEAQLEKSRLLSDRFSAERPKGSFSTLEIQRTEQGDSAMYLCASSLLAGGPLEQYFGPGTRLTVT.

The table lists this clone with a count of one. This rearrangement joins TRBV7-6 to TRBJ2-7; D unresolved. This CDR3 comprises 16 residues. Per germline, CDR1 SGHVS and CDR2 FNYEAQ. The V end lost 1 base, the J end lost 0 bases, and 13 bases lay between the germline ends. CDR3 in amino acids: CASSLGSRAASYEQYF. The CDR3 DNA follows: TGTGCCAGCAGCTTAGGGAGTCGGGCAGCCTCCTACGAGCAGTACTTC.

The V gene is TRBV6-6, the J gene TRBJ2-2; TRBD1 agrees at 8 bases. CDR3 length: 16 amino acids. Germline-derived CDR1 and CDR2 are MNHNY and SVGAGI (reference sequence). The junction had 5 bases not matched to a gene; V was cut back by 4 bases and J by 1 base. The DNA of the CDR3 is TGTGCCAGCAGTTTCAGGGACAGGCGGAACACCGGGGAGCTGTTTTTT. It specifies CASSFRDRRNTGELFF.

V usage is TRBV7-9 and J usage is TRBJ2-3; 10 bases are a match to TRBD2. The CDR3 contains 15 residues. V dropped 3 bases and J dropped 4; count of bases not matched to a gene: 4. CDR1 and CDR2 (germline): SEHNR, FQNEAQ (reference sequence). The CDR3, as DNA: TGTGCCAGCAGCTTCGCAGCGGGGGGGCCAGATACGCAGTATTTT. Amino acids: CASSFAAGGPDTQYF.

The rearrangement links TRBV6-6 to TRBJ2-7, with TRBD2 identical over 11 bases. The V gene end was trimmed by 6 bases and the J gene end by 1 base; junction bases not matched to a gene: 5. The CDR3 runs 15 residues. The V gene's germline CDR1 is MNHNY and CDR2 SVGAGI (reference sequence). This chain's CDR3 is CASSSTSGDSYEQYF. For the CDR3, the DNA is TGTGCCAGCAGCTCGACTAGCGGGGATTCCTACGAGCAGTACTTC.

V and J are TRBV28 and TRBJ1-2, with TRBD1 as a possible D gene (6 bases). This CDR3 has 11 residues. Germline lookup yields CDR1 MDHEN and CDR2 SYDVKM. Trimming cost V 8 bases and J 8 bases, with 12 bases left between them. CDR3 sequence reads: CASGGADGYTF. The CDR3 coding sequence is TGTGCCAGCGGGGGGGCCGACGGCTACACCTTC.

CDR3 nucleotide sequence: TGTGCCAGCAGCTTGGGGCGTACCGCAGAGACCCAGTACTTC. Amino acid sequence: CASSLGRTAETQYF. The V call is TRBV11-2, the J call TRBJ2-5; TRBD1 is a possible D gene (5 bases). The germline CDR1 and CDR2 sequences are SGHAT and FQNNGV. The CDR3 is 14 residues long. The V and J ends lost 3 bases and 4 bases respectively, with 12 bases between them. Combining the CDR3 with reference TRBV11-2 and TRBJ2-5 gives the whole variable domain EAGVAQSPRYKIIEKRQSVAFWCNPISGHATLYWYQQILGQGPKLLIQFQNNGVVDDSQLPKDRFSAERLKGVDSTLKIQPAKLEDSAVYLCASSLGRTAETQYFGPGTRLLVL.

The V call is TRBV2, the J call TRBJ2-1, with TRBD2 matching 8 bases. The V segment lost 3 bases and the J segment 6 bases; nucleotides outside the gene matches: 10. The CDR3 has 16 residues. CDR1 and CDR2 (germline): SNHLY, FYNNEI. CDR3 loop: CASSDPQRELFNEQFF. As DNA, the CDR3 is TGTGCCAGCAGTGATCCCCAGCGGGAGTTATTCAATGAGCAGTTCTTC.

The V call is TRBV11-3, the J call TRBJ2-5; 8 nucleotides align to TRBD1. V trimming: 5 bases; J trimming: 3 bases; junction bases outside the gene matches: 8. The CDR3 totals 15 residues. Germline V gene sequence: CDR1 SGHNT, CDR2 YENEEA. The CDR3 reads CASSRTGQGEETQYF. The CDR3 DNA reads as TGTGCCAGCAGCCGGACTGGACAGGGCGAAGAGACCCAGTACTTC.

The rearrangement joins TRBV28 to TRBJ1-1; possible D gene TRBD1, 5 bases. Germline V gene data show CDR1 as MDHEN and CDR2 as SYDVKM. This CDR3 is built from 13 residues. V was pared by 7 bases and J by 7 bases, with 16 bases between. The CDR3 region has the DNA TGTGCCAGCACGGGGGTGACATGGCTTGAAGCTTTCTTT. Protein: CASTGVTWLEAFF.

This rearrangement joins TRBV2 to TRBJ2-2; 7 bases line up with TRBD1. The J segment lost 3 bases and the V segment lost 7 bases, leaving 17 bases of the junction unmatched. Germline CDR1 SNHLY, CDR2 FYNNEI. CDR3 length: 18 residues. DNA for the CDR3: TGTGCCAGCACCCACTACGGGACAGCCGCCGAGGACACCGGGGAGCTGTTTTTT. Amino acids: CASTHYGTAAEDTGELFF. The full variable domain, rest sourced from reference TRBV2 and TRBJ2-2, is EPEVTQTPSHQVTQMGQEVILRCVPISNHLYFYWYRQILGQKVEFLVSFYNNEISEKSEIFDDQFSVERPDGSNFTLKIRSTKLEDSAMYFCASTHYGTAAEDTGELFFGEGSRLTVL.

This rearrangement joins TRBV9 to TRBJ2-1; 13 bases agree with TRBD2. Per germline, CDR1 SGDLS and CDR2 YYNGEE. After removal of 3 bases from V and 5 bases from J, the junction contained 8 bases not matched to a gene. The CDR3 consists of 17 residues. Written as DNA, the CDR3 is TGTGCCAGCAGCGCGCCAATACTAGCGGGAGGGGACAATGAGCAGTTCTTC. Its protein product is CASSAPILAGGDNEQFF.

The chain combines TRBV5-8 with TRBJ1-3; D possibly corresponds to TRBD1 (6 bases). Between the trimmed V and J ends, which lost 2 bases and 4 bases, there was a span of 16 bases. The length of the CDR3 is 16 residues. Per the germline V gene, CDR1 is SGHTS and CDR2 is YDEGEE. The CDR3 reads CASSFEVAGDGNTIYF. In DNA form, the CDR3 reads TGTGCCAGCAGCTTCGAGGTGGCAGGGGACGGAAACACCATATATTTT.

This sequence joins TRBV7-2 and TRBJ2-7; weak D call: TRBD2 (6 bases). V lost 0 bases and J 2 bases, leaving 11 bases between the germline ends. Germline lookup yields CDR1 SGHTA and CDR2 FQGNSA. The CDR3 sequence is 15 residues long. The CDR3 DNA is TGTGCCAGCAGCTTAGCCGGGGGTCAAGCCTACGAGCAGTACTTC. It translates to CASSLAGGQAYEQYF.

The chain employs TRBV7-9 and TRBJ1-4, with D perhaps TRBD1 (5 bases). This CDR3 region has 13 residues. The V and J ends lost 6 bases and 6 bases respectively, with 11 bases between them. Germline lookup yields CDR1 SEHNR and CDR2 FQNEAQ (reference sequence). Here the CDR3 DNA reads TGTGCCAGCAGGGGGGAAAGTTATGAAAAACTGTTTTTT. This encodes CASRGESYEKLFF.

The chain carries TRBV7-9 and TRBJ2-1, with D maybe TRBD2 (5 bases). Trimming took off 5 bases at V and 0 bases at J, with 14 bases between the two ends. CDR3 length: 16 amino acids. The germline V gene has CDR1 SEHNR and CDR2 FQNEAQ (reference sequence). CDR3 DNA sequence: TGTGCCAGCAGCCCCGCCCGCGGGCGCTCCTACAATGAGCAGTTCTTC. Its protein is CASSPARGRSYNEQFF.

This chain connects TRBV13 to TRBJ2-3; 9 bases are a match to TRBD2. The CDR3 contains 18 residues. The germline gives CDR1 PRHDT, CDR2 FYEKMQ (reference sequence). Germline trimming cut 4 bases from V and 0 bases from J; bases unmatched to any gene: 11. The CDR3 DNA reads as TGTGCCAGCAGCTCTCCTATTAGCGGGAGTCCCAGCACAGATACGCAGTATTTT. Amino acid sequence: CASSSPISGSPSTDTQYF.

V usage is TRBV6-5 and J usage is TRBJ1-2; 7 bases match TRBD1. Germline CDR1 and CDR2: MNHEY and SVGAGI. The CDR3 is 14 amino acids. The J segment lost 4 bases and the V segment lost 6 bases, leaving 8 bases of the junction unmatched. CDR3 sequence reads: CASSYRGITYGYTF. As DNA, the CDR3 is TGTGCCAGCAGCTACAGGGGAATAACCTATGGCTACACCTTC.

In this sample, this clone turned up many times. The chain recombines TRBV28 with TRBJ1-6; 8 bases match TRBD1. V shed 7 bases, J shed 0 bases, and the junction held 2 bases outside the gene matches. This CDR3 has 15 amino acids. Germline lookup yields CDR1 MDHEN and CDR2 SYDVKM. This CDR3 reads CASNRGSSYNSPLHF. The CDR3 DNA is TGTGCCAGCAACAGGGGGAGCTCCTATAATTCACCCCTCCACTTT.

The chain combines TRBV6-1 with TRBJ1-2; D is perhaps TRBD1 (5 bases). This CDR3 contains 12 residues. CDR1 is MNHNS, CDR2 SASEGT, per germline. Trimming took 3 bases from V and 8 from J, leaving 10 bases between them. The CDR3 DNA reads TGTGCCAGCAGTGAGGGGACCAGCGGCTACACCTTC. It codes for CASSEGTSGYTF.